The clone carrying this TCR beta chain was seen a handful of times. The sample is drawn from a study of T-cell reconstitution after alpha-beta-depleted transplantation in children. Germline V gene lookup returns CDR1 SGHRS and CDR2 YFSETQ. The trim removed 6 bases at V and 0 bases at J, leaving 3 bases unmatched. The CDR3 is 15 amino acids. TCRbeta library construction was performed incorporating unique molecular identifiers. Using its own MiXCR run on the PCR reads, TCRdb lists one record per CDR3 protein. The table has over 550,000 distinct CDR3 sequences, 8% to 11% seen once. This clonotype was obtained from a human donor who donated a stem cell graft to a child with acute myeloid leukemia. This rearrangement joins TRBV5-1 to TRBJ2-1; 10 bases match TRBD2. The sample here was PBMCs from the stem cell graft donor, taken from the stem cell graft. In DNA form, the CDR3 reads TGCGCCAGCACTTTAGCGGGAGGCTCCTACAATGAGCAGTTCTTC. Translating gives CASTLAGGSYNEQFF.